These 27 T cell receptor beta chains were sequenced from one sample in a study of T cells in Graves' hyperthyroidism and ophthalmopathy. There were TCR beta CDR3 regions amplified from RNA transcripts. The HTBI set primed first-round TCR CDR3 RT-PCR. TCRdb processed the multiplex PCR reads anew with MiXCR; each CDR3 protein has one entry. The data contain some 560,000 distinct CDR3 sequences, 14% of them singletons. Sequenced input: blood. These receptors were obtained from a middle-aged woman with Graves' hyperthyroidism.

In this sample, this clonotype turned up a few times. This chain links TRBV6-2 or TRBV6-3 with TRBJ1-2, with TRBD1 matching over 9 bases. Unmatched junction bases numbered 5, after V lost 8 bases and J lost 4 bases. In germline, CDR1 is MNHEY, CDR2 SVGEGT. The CDR3 spans 13 residues. The DNA for the CDR3 is TGTGCCAGCGCCCCACAGGGGGCCTATGGCTACACCTTC. Translated, it gives CASAPQGAYGYTF.

In this sample, this clonotype turned up many times. The J gene is TRBJ1-2, the V gene TRBV24-1; 7 bases agree with TRBD1. The CDR3 runs to 14 residues. V lost 3 bases to trimming and J lost 4 bases; unmatched junction nucleotides: 4. Germline V lookup: CDR1 KGHDR, CDR2 SFDVKD. CDR3 protein: CATSDGGQFYGYTF. The DNA of the CDR3 is TGTGCCACCAGTGATGGGGGACAGTTCTATGGCTACACCTTC.

The gene calls are TRBV2 and TRBJ2-7; TRBD2 aligns across 9 bases. The trim removed 4 bases at V and 0 bases at J, leaving 7 bases unmatched. Germline lookup yields CDR1 SNHLY and CDR2 FYNNEI. The CDR3 sequence is 16 residues long. The CDR3 spells CASSAQLAGSSYEQYF. As DNA, the CDR3 is TGTGCCAGCAGTGCACAGCTAGCGGGGAGCTCCTACGAGCAGTACTTC. The full variable domain, in which reference TRBV2 and TRBJ2-7 provide the parts outside the CDR3, is EPEVTQTPSHQVTQMGQEVILRCVPISNHLYFYWYRQILGQKVEFLVSFYNNEISEKSEIFDDQFSVERPDGSNFTLKIRSTKLEDSAMYFCASSAQLAGSSYEQYFGPGTRLTVT.

This clonotype was counted once. The genes are TRBV5-8 and TRBJ1-1; 9 nucleotides agree with TRBD1. CDR3 length: 12 amino acids. The V gene end was trimmed by 4 bases and the J gene end by 11 bases; junction bases not matched to a gene: 6. The germline CDR1 and CDR2 sequences are SGHTS and YDEGEE. This CDR3 reads CASSRTGEYAFF. The CDR3 DNA is TGTGCCAGCAGCCGGACAGGGGAATACGCTTTCTTT.

This clonotype was recorded only once. The rearrangement links TRBV4-1 to TRBJ2-2, with a possible D match to TRBD1 (5 bases). The germline V gene encodes CDR1 MGHRA and CDR2 YSYEKL. The CDR3 has 20 amino acids. V lost 0 bases to trimming and J lost 2 bases, with 22 bases between them. For the CDR3, the DNA is TGCGCCAGCAGCCAAGAAGAAGGTCGCTGGGCACAGGACAACACCGGGGAGCTGTTTTTT. It encodes CASSQEEGRWAQDNTGELFF.

This clonotype came up many times. The V gene is TRBV2, the J gene TRBJ2-7; perhaps TRBD1 as D (6 bases). The CDR3 length is 15 residues. V was clipped by 6 bases and J by 4 bases, with 19 bases between them. In germline, CDR1 is SNHLY, CDR2 FYNNEI. The CDR3 DNA is TGTGCCAGCAGGGCCGGACAGCCGGCAGTTTACGAGCAGTACTTC. It translates to CASRAGQPAVYEQYF.

This sequence joins TRBV10-3 and TRBJ2-1, with D hard to call. The germline V and J ends were trimmed by 0 bases and 8 bases, with 8 bases remaining between them. Germline V lookup: CDR1 ENHRY, CDR2 SYGVKD. The CDR3 runs 13 residues. The CDR3 DNA reads as TGTGCCATCAGTGAGTCCTTGGAGCATGAGCAGTTCTTC. This encodes CAISESLEHEQFF.

In its sample, this clonotype was seen many times. The chain employs TRBV3-1 and TRBJ1-2; TRBD1 is a possible D gene (6 bases). Germline V lookup: CDR1 LGHDT, CDR2 YNNKEL (reference sequence). V was clipped by 4 bases and J by 6 bases, with 18 bases between them. The CDR3 has 15 amino acids. The CDR3 DNA follows: TGTGCCAGCAGCCTTAGACAGGTCTCGGTAAATGGCTACACCTTC. It yields the protein CASSLRQVSVNGYTF.

The rearrangement joins TRBV20-1 to TRBJ1-6; D is uncertain. Trimming left V 5 bases short and J 5 bases short, with 10 bases between. This CDR3 has 13 residues. Germline CDR1 DFQATT, CDR2 SNEGSKA (reference sequence). The CDR3, as DNA: TGCAGTGCTCCCGCCAGTGATAATTCACCCCTCCACTTT. Translated: CSAPASDNSPLHF.

Ten or more counts support this clonotype. The chain recombines TRBV28 with TRBJ2-1; unclear D gene. Trimming removed 2 bases at V and 7 bases at J, with 9 bases between. Germline assignment: CDR1 MDHEN and CDR2 SYDVKM. This CDR3 is 13 amino acids long. The chain's CDR3 is CASSLVVLNEQFF. The CDR3 nucleotides are TGTGCCAGCAGTTTAGTGGTGCTTAATGAGCAGTTCTTC.

This clonotype was recorded at least ten times. The chain has TRBV6-1 and TRBJ2-1; D ambiguous. There are 15 residues in the CDR3. V gave up 5 bases and J gave up 2 bases, with 13 bases separating them. Germline CDR1 is MNHNS and CDR2 is SASEGT. The CDR3 here is CASSSTIRTYNEQFF. Here the CDR3 DNA reads TGTGCCAGCAGTTCCACGATCAGGACCTACAATGAGCAGTTCTTC.

This clonotype has just a few counts. The rearrangement links TRBV6-1 to TRBJ1-4; D unresolved. This CDR3 has 12 residues. Germline lookup yields CDR1 MNHNS and CDR2 SASEGT. The V end lost 3 bases, the J end lost 8 bases, and 7 bases lay between the germline ends. The CDR3 protein is CASSDLLEKLFF. CDR3 in DNA: TGTGCCAGCAGTGATTTGCTAGAAAAACTGTTTTTT.

This clonotype was seen repeatedly, ten times or more. The CDR3 region has the DNA TGTGCCAGCAGGAAACGAGGGGGGAACACAGATACGCAGTATTTT. It yields the protein CASRKRGGNTDTQYF. The chain employs TRBV6-1 and TRBJ2-3; either TRBD1 or TRBD2 may fit D (6 bases each). CDR1 is MNHNS and CDR2 is SASEGT in the germline V gene. Trimming pared 6 bases from V and 2 bases from J, leaving 15 bases between. The CDR3 spans 15 residues.

The chain uses TRBV28 and TRBJ1-6; D unresolved. The V gene lost 5 bases and the J gene lost 6 bases, with 8 bases spanning the gap. CDR1 MDHEN and CDR2 SYDVKM come from the germline V gene. There are 13 residues in the CDR3. The CDR3 loop is CASSEAFNSPLHF. DNA of the CDR3: TGTGCCAGCAGTGAGGCGTTTAATTCACCCCTCCACTTT.

In its sample, this clonotype was seen many times. The chain combines TRBV12-3 or TRBV12-4 with TRBJ2-1, with 8 bases aligning to TRBD1. This CDR3 has 17 amino acids. Trimming cost V 4 bases and J 2 bases; bases outside gene matches: 10. The CDR3 is CASSSGSLGQAYNEQFF. CDR3 nucleotide sequence: TGTGCCAGCAGTTCGGGCTCTTTGGGACAGGCCTACAATGAGCAGTTCTTC.

Many counts were recorded for this clonotype. The rearrangement joins TRBV6-1 to TRBJ1-1, with D unclear. V was clipped by 4 bases and J by 5 bases, with 14 bases between them. The CDR3 is made up of 14 amino acids. Looked up from germline, CDR1 is MNHNS and CDR2 is SASEGT. CDR3 residues: CASSVALGRTEAFF. The CDR3 DNA reads TGTGCCAGCAGTGTCGCACTTGGGAGGACTGAAGCTTTCTTT.

The rearrangement links TRBV20-1 to TRBJ2-5; D possibly corresponds to TRBD2 (5 bases). CDR1 and CDR2 from the germline V gene are DFQATT and SNEGSKA (reference sequence). This CDR3 has 11 amino acids. Trimming cost V 3 bases and J 5 bases, with 7 bases left between them. CDR3 region: CSASGVETQYF. CDR3 DNA: TGCAGTGCTAGCGGGGTTGAGACCCAGTACTTC.

This clonotype was detected only a few times. The chain is built from TRBV5-1 and TRBJ2-2; D is ambiguous. Per the germline V gene, CDR1 is SGHRS and CDR2 is YFSETQ. This CDR3 has 13 amino acids. Trimming removed 0 bases at V and 6 bases at J, with 6 bases between. CDR3 protein: CASSLAESGELFF. As DNA, the CDR3 is TGCGCCAGCAGCTTGGCAGAATCCGGGGAGCTGTTTTTT.

This clonotype occurred many times. The J gene is TRBJ1-5, the V gene TRBV28; 7 nucleotides align to TRBD1. This CDR3 comprises 15 residues. CDR1 is MDHEN, CDR2 SYDVKM, per germline. Germline trimming cut 4 bases from V and 1 base from J; bases unmatched to any gene: 4. The CDR3 DNA follows: TGTGCCAGCAGTTCCGGGACAGCGAGCAATCAGCCCCAGCATTTT. Translating gives CASSSGTASNQPQHF.

The chain has TRBV19 and TRBJ1-2, with 10 positions matching TRBD1. The CDR3 is 14 amino acids. CDR1 is LNHDA, CDR2 SQIVND, per germline (reference sequence). V shed 8 bases and J 8 bases; nucleotides not matched to a gene: 11. CDR3 loop: CASASDRGRSGYTF. CDR3 bases: TGTGCCAGTGCTTCCGACAGGGGGCGTTCCGGCTACACCTTC.

Worth noting for this clonotype: A read error may produce the germline difference seen at one junction end. The V gene is TRBV30, the J gene TRBJ2-2, with D perhaps matching TRBD1 or TRBD2 (5 bases each). This CDR3 has 13 amino acids. From germline, CDR1 is GTSNPN and CDR2 SVGIG (reference sequence). For the CDR3, the DNA is TGTGCCTGGGGACACTGGAACACCGGGGAGCTGCTTTTT. It translates to CAWGHWNTGELLF.

This clonotype was counted between two and nine times. This rearrangement joins TRBV27 to TRBJ2-1; D is ambiguous. Trimming left V 3 bases short and J 13 bases short, with 13 bases between. The CDR3 spans 12 residues. From germline, CDR1 is MNHEY and CDR2 SMNVEV (reference sequence). Written as DNA, the CDR3 is TGTGCCAGCAGTTTTTCGAAACACAAACAGTTCTTC. It codes for CASSFSKHKQFF.

This clonotype was detected only a few times. The gene calls are TRBV28 and TRBJ2-1; 8 nucleotides match TRBD1. The germline V gene has CDR1 MDHEN and CDR2 SYDVKM. After removal of 6 bases from V and 0 bases from J, the junction contained 10 bases not matched to a gene. The CDR3 spans 17 residues. Written as DNA, the CDR3 is TGTGCCAGCAGCCCGACCGGGACAGGCCGCTCCTACAATGAGCAGTTCTTC. It codes for CASSPTGTGRSYNEQFF.

CDR3 in amino acids: CASRTSGTTDTQYF. DNA for the CDR3: TGTGCCAGCAGGACTAGCGGGACCACAGATACGCAGTATTTT. This chain connects TRBV6-1 to TRBJ2-3, with 11 bases matching TRBD2. The CDR3 loop spans 14 amino acids. Trimming cost V 6 bases and J 2 bases; bases outside gene matches: 1. Germline values: CDR1 MNHNS, CDR2 SASEGT.

This clonotype was recorded many times. This chain uses TRBV27 with TRBJ2-3; no reliable D call. Per the germline V gene, CDR1 is MNHEY and CDR2 is SMNVEV (reference sequence). V gave up 0 bases and J gave up 3 bases, with 13 bases separating them. The length of the CDR3 is 16 residues. The CDR3 protein is CASSLSLVFGTDTQYF. CDR3 sequence (DNA): TGTGCCAGCAGTTTATCCTTGGTCTTCGGTACAGATACGCAGTATTTT.

This clonotype was seen many times. The rearrangement links TRBV30 to TRBJ2-7; 10 nucleotides line up with TRBD2. The germline CDR1 and CDR2 sequences are GTSNPN and SVGIG (reference sequence). The CDR3 is 15 residues long. With V trimmed by 2 bases and J by 2 bases, 6 bases remained unmatched. In nucleotides, the CDR3 is TGTGCCTGGAGTCAAATCCTAGCGGGAGCCTACGAGCAGTACTTC. It translates to CAWSQILAGAYEQYF.

This clonotype has ten or more counts. The J gene is TRBJ2-1, the V gene TRBV7-2; 7 bases line up with TRBD1. Unmatched junction bases numbered 6, after V lost 6 bases and J lost 7 bases. Per the germline V gene, CDR1 is SGHTA and CDR2 is FQGNSA. This CDR3 contains 13 residues. The CDR3 sequence is CASSITGVNEQFF. CDR3 sequence (DNA): TGTGCCAGCAGTATTACAGGGGTAAATGAGCAGTTCTTC.